This is a list of T cell receptor beta chains from one sample in a study of human CD4 T cells and Enterobacteriaceae. The assay was immunoSEQ multiplex PCR, and TCRdb's table has in-frame clones only and misses some. The table shows around 26,000 clones, with around 80% occurring only once. Sequenced input: memory CD4+ T cells from blood. The origin of the receptors is a human donor in good health. The conserved cysteine and the conserved F or W are not part of the CDR3 here. Fields, in order: CDR3 length, J gene, V gene, CDR3 protein.

>13|TRBJ2-7|TRBV6-1
ASSGGTALGYEQY
>14|TRBJ1-4|TRBV28
ASSTHGQGANEKLF
>12|TRBJ2-7|TRBV27
ASSFQRQLYEQY
>12|TRBJ1-3|TRBV4-1
ASSQGERGDTIY
>11|TRBJ2-1|TRBV2
ASSLAGVNEQF
>12|TRBJ2-7|TRBV7-2
ASRLTGTSYEQY
>13|TRBJ2-1|TRBV19
ASRLAGGPRNEQF
>14|TRBJ2-3|TRBV6-4
ASRPVGGADTDTQY
>14|TRBJ2-1|TRBV6-4
ASSVRTSGGKNEQF
>10|TRBJ1-2|TRBV12-5
ASGLANRART
>12|TRBJ1-1|TRBV18
ASSPGFQATEAF
>14|TRBJ2-7|TRBV5-1
ASSHSLAGSPNEQY
>13|TRBJ2-2|TRBV2
ASSETGPYTGELF
>10|TRBJ2-7|TRBV11-3
ASSITEYEQY
>13|TRBJ2-5|TRBV2
ASSRGGGGRETQY
>11|TRBJ2-2|TRBV7-2
ASSLDRARELF
>14|TRBJ1-5|TRBV27
ASSLGVAASNQPQH
>12|TRBJ1-5|TRBV6-6
ASSQGSSNQPQH
>14|TRBJ1-5|TRBV18
ASSIQGGYSNQPQH
>13|TRBJ2-2|TRBV11-2
ASSGLAGNTGELF
>15|TRBJ2-3|TRBV10-1
ASSESPPGGSVDTQY
>14|TRBJ1-5|TRBV28
ASSLGRQGGNQPQH